This passage covers 18 T cell receptor beta chains from one sample sequenced in a study of cytomegalovirus exposure and HLA in healthy donors. PCR employed 60 Vbeta and 13 Jbeta primers. Sequenced by immunoSEQ multiplex PCR; TCRdb stores in-frame clones only, minus some. This sample yields about 94,000 clones, of which 81% are seen a single time; 10% belongs to the top ten. The sequenced sample was PBMCs. The receptors here all came from a human donor in good health.

The V and J genes are TRBV6-4 and TRBJ2-3, with a tentative D call TRBD2 (5 bases). CDR3 length: 15 residues. The V end was cut by 6 bases, the J end by 1 base, with 14 bases between. Germline V gene data show CDR1 as MRHNA and CDR2 as SNTAGT. The CDR3: CASSLHRGRTDTQYF. In nucleotides, the CDR3 is TGTGCCAGCAGCCTACACCGGGGTCGCACAGATACGCAGTATTTT.

The V gene is TRBV6-5, the J gene TRBJ1-2, with TRBD1 matching 7 bases. The CDR3 extends over 14 amino acids. CDR1 and CDR2 from the germline V gene are MNHEY and SVGAGI. V trimming: 6 bases; J trimming: 4 bases; junction bases outside the gene matches: 8. CDR3 residues: CASRDPTGPYGYTF. The CDR3 DNA sequence: TGTGCCAGCAGAGACCCGACAGGGCCCTATGGCTACACCTTC.

V usage is TRBV28 and J usage is TRBJ2-3, with 9 bases fitting TRBD2. Germline values: CDR1 MDHEN, CDR2 SYDVKM. The CDR3 has 14 residues. V trimming: 1 base; J trimming: 6 bases; junction bases outside the gene matches: 2. The DNA of the CDR3 is TGTGCCAGCAGTTTATCGGCGGGAGGGGATACGCAGTATTTT. Its translation is CASSLSAGGDTQYF.

This rearrangement joins TRBV7-2 to TRBJ2-5, with D perhaps matching TRBD2 (5 bases). The germline V gene has CDR1 SGHTA and CDR2 FQGNSA. V was shortened by 2 bases and J by 5 bases, with 15 bases between the two germline ends. The CDR3 consists of 15 residues. Written as DNA, the CDR3 is TGTGCCAGCAGCTTACTAGCTCTTCGAGCGGAGACCCAGTACTTC. It translates to CASSLLALRAETQYF. Variable domain in full (rest from reference TRBV7-2 and TRBJ2-5): GAGVSQSPSNKVTEKGKDVELRCDPISGHTALYWYRQSLGQGLEFLIYFQGNSAPDKSGLPSDRFSAERTGGSVSTLTIQRTQQEDSAVYLCASSLLALRAETQYFGPGTRLLVL.

This clone is a singleton in its sample. V gene TRBV14 combines with J gene TRBJ2-5, with TRBD2 identical over 9 bases. The CDR3 sequence is 16 residues long. The V gene's germline CDR1 is SGHDN and CDR2 FVKESK. V was pared by 6 bases and J by 5 bases, with 13 bases of the junction left unmatched. The CDR3 DNA is TGTGCCAGCAGTTCCTTTTTAGCGGGAGCCATGGAGACCCAGTACTTC. Translating it yields CASSSFLAGAMETQYF.

The chain joins TRBV11-2 to TRBJ2-3; TRBD2 is a possible D gene (6 bases). The CDR3 sequence is 15 residues long. Between the trimmed V and J ends, which lost 1 base and 1 base, there was a span of 9 bases. Germline-derived CDR1 and CDR2 are SGHAT and FQNNGV. As DNA, the CDR3 is TGTGCCAGCAGCTTAGTGGCGGGACGCACAGATACGCAGTATTTT. Translating it yields CASSLVAGRTDTQYF.

CDR3: CASSPNGEVRRNEQFF. CDR3 DNA: TGCGCCAGCAGCCCCAACGGGGAGGTAAGGCGCAATGAGCAGTTCTTC. The chain combines TRBV4-1 with TRBJ2-1; possible D gene TRBD2, 6 bases. In germline, CDR1 is MGHRA, CDR2 YSYEKL. The CDR3 runs 16 residues. V was shortened by 4 bases and J by 6 bases, with 19 bases between the two germline ends.

V is TRBV9 and J is TRBJ2-5, with unresolved D. Trimming removed 0 bases from V and 0 bases from J, with 12 bases in between. This CDR3 contains 16 residues. The germline V gene has CDR1 SGDLS and CDR2 YYNGEE. The CDR3 coding sequence is TGTGCCAGCAGCGTAGCCCTTCTGAGAGACCAAGAGACCCAGTACTTC. It specifies CASSVALLRDQETQYF.

V is TRBV5-4 and J is TRBJ2-3; 9 positions agree with TRBD1. CDR3 size: 15 residues. Per germline, CDR1 SGHNT and CDR2 YYREEE (reference sequence). With V trimmed by 4 bases and J by 0 bases, 3 bases remained unmatched. The CDR3 nucleotides are TGTGCCAGCAGCCCAGGACAGGGGAGCACAGATACGCAGTATTTT. Its protein product is CASSPGQGSTDTQYF. The whole variable domain, remainder taken from reference TRBV5-4 and TRBJ2-3, is ETGVTQSPTHLIKTRGQQVTLRCSSQSGHNTVSWYQQALGQGPQFIFQYYREEENGRGNFPPRFSGLQFPNYSSELNVNALELDDSALYLCASSPGQGSTDTQYFGPGTRLTVL.

This clone turned up a few times. This rearrangement joins TRBV7-9 to TRBJ2-1; 13 bases align to TRBD2. This CDR3 has 19 residues. V shed 5 bases and J 3 bases; nucleotides not matched to a gene: 13. Germline V gives CDR1 SEHNR, CDR2 FQNEAQ (reference sequence). DNA for the CDR3: TGTGCCAGCAGCCCTCCGGTCCGGACTAGCGGGAGCGGCTACAATGAGCAGTTCTTC. Encoded protein: CASSPPVRTSGSGYNEQFF.

J is TRBJ2-5 and V is TRBV18; 8 positions agree with TRBD1. The CDR3 runs 15 residues. Germline V gene data show CDR1 as KGHSH and CDR2 as LQKENI. Trimming removed 0 bases from V and 4 bases from J; junction bases left unmatched: 4. The CDR3 is CASSPPPGGAETQYF. CDR3 in DNA: TGTGCCAGCTCACCACCCCCAGGGGGCGCAGAGACCCAGTACTTC. Full variable domain (outside the CDR3, taken from reference TRBV18 and TRBJ2-5): NAGVMQNPRHLVRRRGQEARLRCSPMKGHSHVYWYRQLPEEGLKFMVYLQKENIIDESGMPKERFSAEFPKEGPSILRIQQVVRGDSAAYFCASSPPPGGAETQYFGPGTRLLVL.

V and J are TRBV5-4 and TRBJ1-1; perhaps TRBD1 as D (5 bases). The CDR3 totals 12 residues. V dropped 0 bases and J dropped 8 bases, with 8 bases sitting between them. Germline lookup yields CDR1 SGHNT and CDR2 YYREEE (reference sequence). This CDR3 reads CASSLGRAEAFF. The CDR3 DNA is TGTGCCAGCAGCTTGGGCAGGGCGGAAGCTTTCTTT.

The chain is built from TRBV12-2 and TRBJ2-4; whether TRBD2, the table's D call, matches the DNA was not checked. TRBV12-2 is noted as a pseudogene. This CDR3 is built from 16 residues. The CDR3 here is CASRFPGLGGKNIQYF. CDR3 nucleotide sequence: TGTGCAAGTCGCTTCCCGGGACTAGGCGGCAAAAACATTCAGTACTTC.

The gene calls are TRBV4-3 and TRBJ1-2; D may be TRBD1 (5 bases). The germline CDR1 and CDR2 sequences are LGHNA and YSLEER. With 0 bases removed from V and 2 bases from J, the gap between germline ends came to 10 bases. The CDR3 contains 15 residues. CDR3 nucleotide sequence: TGCGCCAGCAGCCAAGATCTCAACAGGAACTATGGCTACACCTTC. Its protein product is CASSQDLNRNYGYTF.

The J gene is TRBJ2-1, the V gene TRBV9; 8 nucleotides line up with TRBD2. From germline, CDR1 is SGDLS and CDR2 YYNGEE. Trimming took 0 bases from V and 7 from J; bases not matched to a gene: 3. This CDR3 is built from 14 residues. The CDR3 reads CASSVAGGPNEQFF. The CDR3 nucleotides read TGTGCCAGCAGCGTAGCGGGAGGGCCAAATGAGCAGTTCTTC.

This clone has just one count. The rearrangement uses TRBV7-2 and TRBJ2-3; 8 positions match TRBD2. The CDR3 runs 15 residues. Germline V gene lookup returns CDR1 SGHTA and CDR2 FQGNSA. V was clipped by 2 bases and J by 5 bases; unmatched bases: 6. The CDR3 nucleotides are TGTGCCAGCAGCTTAACGGGGGGGCATGGAGATACGCAGTATTTT. Translation: CASSLTGGHGDTQYF.

In DNA, the CDR3 is TGCGCCAGCAGCCAAGATGCCGGACAGGGTTATATCGAGCAGTACTTC. This sequence encodes CASSQDAGQGYIEQYF. The chain employs TRBV4-3 and TRBJ2-7; 8 nucleotides agree with TRBD1. The CDR3 runs 16 residues. Trimming took 0 bases from V and 6 from J; bases not matched to a gene: 10. Germline CDR1 reads LGHNA; CDR2 reads YSLEER.

The V call is TRBV27, the J call TRBJ2-1, with D possibly TRBD1 on 5 matching bases. V lost 3 bases and J lost 3, with 12 bases in between. CDR3 size: 15 residues. Germline CDR1 and CDR2: MNHEY and SMNVEV (reference sequence). The CDR3 here is CASSFRAGNYNEQFF. The CDR3 coding sequence is TGTGCCAGCAGTTTTCGGGCAGGGAACTACAATGAGCAGTTCTTC.